This T cell receptor beta chain was sequenced for a study of T cell responses to AZD1222 COVID-19 vaccine (dated by TCRdb to about 2021). For context, the study as a whole: Because spike-specific TCR depth and breadth did not differ between the two schedules, AZD1222 recipients who got a second dose at roughly 4 weeks were pooled with those who got a second dose at roughly 12 weeks. A total of 230 to 250 trial participants underwent TCR sequencing, of whom more than 200 had received two doses of AZD1222 and some 25 had received two doses of the MenACWY control vaccine. Trial participants were enrolled by age into 18-55, 56-69 and 70-plus year subgroups, with around 150, 28 and 57 TCR-sequenced participants respectively. Findings and caveats that apply to the study as a whole: Vaccine-associated CD4 TCRs spanned the whole spike protein, with dominant responses in regions 160-218 and 743-854. Conclusions about previously exposed vaccinees were limited because only a handful of AZD1222 recipients were SARS-CoV-2 seropositive at baseline. Participants were mostly white British, with more females than males. The authors suggested clonal diversity may have been underestimated. A significant rise in spike-specific TCR breadth and depth was observed after two AZD1222 doses relative to day 0 and relative to MenACWY recipients. Epitopes outside the regions mutated in the B.1.351 and B.1.1.7 variants were reportedly recognized by nearly half of the unique spike-specific TCRs. No day 14 peak-response samples were available, so repertoires were characterized only after the peak T cell response. The 56-69-year group was small, and its depth increase did not reach significance, likely because of low power.

The time point tag for this specimen amounts to: baseline before first vaccination. Samples from vaccinated people were obtained from the UK trials COV001 and COV002, which included a single-blind randomized controlled phase 2/3 trial of AZD1222 (ChAdOx1 nCoV-19) in healthy adults. For TCRbeta chain sequencing, PBMC samples from trial participants were taken at day 0 and at day 28 after the second dose. The CDR3 regions of human TCRbeta chains were analyzed by immunosequencing. In the source study's methods: Repertoire TCRs were checked for matches against a reference library of SARS-CoV-2-specific TCRs that had been generated using the MIRA antigen-specificity platform. Breadth was defined as the fraction of unique TCRs that were SARS-CoV-2-associated, and depth was defined as the fraction of total T cells that were SARS-CoV-2-associated. Using the MIRA data, every spike-specific TCR was mapped to the spike region that the TCR reacted to and assigned to either a CD4 or a CD8 class. Log10-transformed breadth and depth values were compared by one-way ANOVA with Sidak's multiple comparisons tests. The immuneACCESS repertoire file appears here via TCRdb, limited to in-frame rearrangements. These files lack a portion of the clones; in checked studies, under half of the deficit traces to unresolved V genes, and the cause of the others is not known. V and J calls plus clone size are reproduced from that table; the DNA served to infer D and trimming. Counted in this sample were around 100,000 clones; about 88% of them appeared once. In total, the top ten clones hold about a fifth of the sample.

Trimming accounts for 5 bases at V and 3 bases at J, while the number of junction bases matched to no gene is 7. From its cysteine to its phenylalanine, the CDR3 spans 15 amino acids. The read is trimmed to its CDR3 DNA, 45 bases read in frame from base 1. The germline V gene (reference sequence) specifies MNHEY as CDR1 and SMNVEV as CDR2. This clone has a single count. Its antigen has not been determined. There are no base qualities to consult, and no much larger clone falls within one base. The chain links TRBV27 with TRBJ1-2, with 9 central nucleotides matching TRBD1. This clonotype was sampled from an adult in good health. The material sequenced was peripheral blood, taken on day 0 of AZD1222 vaccination. The base sequence is TGTGCCAGCAGTGCCCCGGGACAGGGAGACTATGGCTACACCTTC. The encoded protein is CASSAPGQGDYGYTF.